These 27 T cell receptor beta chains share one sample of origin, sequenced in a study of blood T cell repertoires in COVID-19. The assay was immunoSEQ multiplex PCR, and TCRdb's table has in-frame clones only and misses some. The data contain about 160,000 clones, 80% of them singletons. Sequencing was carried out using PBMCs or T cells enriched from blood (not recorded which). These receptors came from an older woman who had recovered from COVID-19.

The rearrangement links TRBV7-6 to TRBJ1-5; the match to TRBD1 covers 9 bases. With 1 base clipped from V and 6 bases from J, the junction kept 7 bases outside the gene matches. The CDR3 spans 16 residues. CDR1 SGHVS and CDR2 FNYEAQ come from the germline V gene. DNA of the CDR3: TGTGCCAGCAGCTTAGGAACCGGGACAGGGCGTCAGCCCCAGCATTTT. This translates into CASSLGTGTGRQPQHF.

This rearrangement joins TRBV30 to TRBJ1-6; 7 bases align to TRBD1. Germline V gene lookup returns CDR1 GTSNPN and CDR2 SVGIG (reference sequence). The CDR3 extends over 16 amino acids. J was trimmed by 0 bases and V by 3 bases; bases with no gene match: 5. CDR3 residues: CAWRDPGGSYNSPLHF. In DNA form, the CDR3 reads TGTGCCTGGAGGGACCCAGGGGGCTCCTATAATTCACCCCTCCACTTT.

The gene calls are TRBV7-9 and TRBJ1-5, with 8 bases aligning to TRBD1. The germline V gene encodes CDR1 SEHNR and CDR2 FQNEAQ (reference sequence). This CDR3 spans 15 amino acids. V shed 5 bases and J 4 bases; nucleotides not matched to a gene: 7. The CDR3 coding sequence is TGTGCCAGCAGCCCGGGACAGGTCATAAATCAGCCCCAGCATTTT. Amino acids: CASSPGQVINQPQHF.

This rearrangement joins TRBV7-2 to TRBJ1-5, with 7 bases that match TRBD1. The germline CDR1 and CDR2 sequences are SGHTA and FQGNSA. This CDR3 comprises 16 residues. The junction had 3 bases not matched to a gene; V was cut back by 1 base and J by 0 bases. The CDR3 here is CASSLVGGGSNQPQHF. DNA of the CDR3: TGTGCCAGCAGCTTAGTAGGGGGCGGTAGCAATCAGCCCCAGCATTTT. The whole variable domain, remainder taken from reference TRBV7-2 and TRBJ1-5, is GAGVSQSPSNKVTEKGKDVELRCDPISGHTALYWYRQSLGQGLEFLIYFQGNSAPDKSGLPSDRFSAERTGGSVSTLTIQRTQQEDSAVYLCASSLVGGGSNQPQHFGDGTRLSIL.

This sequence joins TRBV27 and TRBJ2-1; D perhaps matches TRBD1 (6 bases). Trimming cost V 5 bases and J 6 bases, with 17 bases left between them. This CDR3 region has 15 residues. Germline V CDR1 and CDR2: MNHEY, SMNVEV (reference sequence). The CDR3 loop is CASSRPGDLANEQFF. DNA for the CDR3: TGTGCCAGCAGTAGGCCAGGGGACCTCGCCAATGAGCAGTTCTTC.

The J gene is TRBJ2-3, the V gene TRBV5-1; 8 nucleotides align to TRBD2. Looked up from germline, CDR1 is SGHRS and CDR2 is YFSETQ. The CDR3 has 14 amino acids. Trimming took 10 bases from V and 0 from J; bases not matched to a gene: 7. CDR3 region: CAGRTSPSTDTQYF. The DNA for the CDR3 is TGCGCCGGAAGGACTAGCCCAAGCACAGATACGCAGTATTTT.

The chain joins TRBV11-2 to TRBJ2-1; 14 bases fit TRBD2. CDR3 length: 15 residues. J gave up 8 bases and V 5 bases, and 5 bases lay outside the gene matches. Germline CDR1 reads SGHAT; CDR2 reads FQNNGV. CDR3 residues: CASSKTSGGVDEQFF. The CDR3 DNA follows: TGTGCCAGCAGCAAGACTAGCGGGGGGGTTGATGAGCAGTTCTTC.

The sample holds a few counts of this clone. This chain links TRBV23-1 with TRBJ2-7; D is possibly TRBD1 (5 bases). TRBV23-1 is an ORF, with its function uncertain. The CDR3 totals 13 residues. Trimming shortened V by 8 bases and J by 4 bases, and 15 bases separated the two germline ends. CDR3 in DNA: TGCGCCAGCTCTCACGCCAGGGTTTACGAGCAGTACTTC. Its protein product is CASSHARVYEQYF.

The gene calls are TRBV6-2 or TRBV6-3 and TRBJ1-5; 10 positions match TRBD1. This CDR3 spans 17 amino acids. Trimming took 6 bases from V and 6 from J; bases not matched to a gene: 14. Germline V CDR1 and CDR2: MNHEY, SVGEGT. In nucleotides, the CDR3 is TGTGCCAGCAGCCGAGCCCAGACAGGGGGCCTCGGTCAGCCCCAGCATTTT. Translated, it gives CASSRAQTGGLGQPQHF.

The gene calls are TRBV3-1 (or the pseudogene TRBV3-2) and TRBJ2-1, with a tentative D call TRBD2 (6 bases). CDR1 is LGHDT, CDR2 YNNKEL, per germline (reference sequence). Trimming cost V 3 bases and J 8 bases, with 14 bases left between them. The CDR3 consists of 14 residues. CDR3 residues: CASSQHSSVHEQFF. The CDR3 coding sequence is TGTGCCAGCAGCCAGCACTCTAGCGTCCATGAGCAGTTCTTC.

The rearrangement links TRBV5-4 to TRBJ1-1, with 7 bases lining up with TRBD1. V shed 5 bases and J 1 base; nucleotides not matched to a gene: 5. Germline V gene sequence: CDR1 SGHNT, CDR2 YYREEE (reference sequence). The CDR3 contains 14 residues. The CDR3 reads CASRRQGENTEAFF. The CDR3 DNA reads TGTGCCAGCAGGCGACAGGGTGAGAACACTGAAGCTTTCTTT.

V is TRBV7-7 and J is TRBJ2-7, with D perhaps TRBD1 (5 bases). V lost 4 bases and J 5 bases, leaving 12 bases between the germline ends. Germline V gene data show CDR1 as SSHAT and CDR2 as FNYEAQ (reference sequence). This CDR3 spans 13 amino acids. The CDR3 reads CASSSLDTHEQYF. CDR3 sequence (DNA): TGTGCCAGCAGCTCTTTGGACACTCACGAGCAGTACTTC. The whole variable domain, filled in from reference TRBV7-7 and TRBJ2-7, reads GAGVSQSPRYKVTKRGQDVTLRCDPISSHATLYWYQQALGQGPEFLTYFNYEAQPDKSGLPSDRFSAERPEGSISTLTIQRTEQRDSAMYRCASSSLDTHEQYFGPGTRLTVT.

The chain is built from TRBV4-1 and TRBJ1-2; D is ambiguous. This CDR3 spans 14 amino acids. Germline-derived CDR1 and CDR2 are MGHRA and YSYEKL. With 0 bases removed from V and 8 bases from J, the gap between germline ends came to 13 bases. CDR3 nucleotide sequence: TGCGCCAGCAGCCAAGAAGAGGGATTACTCGGCTACACCTTC. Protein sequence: CASSQEEGLLGYTF.

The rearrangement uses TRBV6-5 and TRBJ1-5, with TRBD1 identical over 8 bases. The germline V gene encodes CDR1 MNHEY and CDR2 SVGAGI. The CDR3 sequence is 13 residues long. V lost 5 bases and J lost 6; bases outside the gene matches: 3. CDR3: CASSRTGFQPQHF. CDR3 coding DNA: TGTGCCAGCAGTCGGACAGGGTTTCAGCCCCAGCATTTT.

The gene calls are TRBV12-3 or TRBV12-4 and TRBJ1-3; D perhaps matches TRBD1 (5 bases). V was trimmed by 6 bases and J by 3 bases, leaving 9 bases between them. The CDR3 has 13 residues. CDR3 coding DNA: TGTGCCAGCAGGGGGACTTTTGGAAACACCATATATTTT. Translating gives CASRGTFGNTIYF.

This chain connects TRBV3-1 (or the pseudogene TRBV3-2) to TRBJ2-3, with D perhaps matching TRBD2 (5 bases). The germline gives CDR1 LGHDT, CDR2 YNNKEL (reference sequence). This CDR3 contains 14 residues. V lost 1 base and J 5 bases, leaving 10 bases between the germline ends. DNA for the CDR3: TGTGCCAGCAGCCAAGGAGGGCCAGGAGATACGCAGTATTTT. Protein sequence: CASSQGGPGDTQYF.

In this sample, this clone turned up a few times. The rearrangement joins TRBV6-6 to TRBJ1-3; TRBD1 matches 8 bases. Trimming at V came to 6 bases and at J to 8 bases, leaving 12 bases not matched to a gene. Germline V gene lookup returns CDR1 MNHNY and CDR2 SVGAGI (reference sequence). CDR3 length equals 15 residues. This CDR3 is CASSISDRAVDTIYF. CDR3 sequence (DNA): TGTGCCAGCAGCATATCGGACAGGGCAGTTGACACCATATATTTT.

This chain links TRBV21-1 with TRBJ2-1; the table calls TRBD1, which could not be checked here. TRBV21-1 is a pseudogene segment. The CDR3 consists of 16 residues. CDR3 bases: TGTGCCAGCAGCATCCTAGCCGGGACAGGGATTAATGAGCAGTTCTTC. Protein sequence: CASSILAGTGINEQFF.

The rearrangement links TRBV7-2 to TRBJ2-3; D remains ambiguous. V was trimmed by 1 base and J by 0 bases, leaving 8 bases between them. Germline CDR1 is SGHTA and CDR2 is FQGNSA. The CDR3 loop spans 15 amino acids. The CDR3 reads CASSLVLLSTDTQYF. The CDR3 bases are TGTGCCAGCAGCTTAGTATTACTAAGCACAGATACGCAGTATTTT.

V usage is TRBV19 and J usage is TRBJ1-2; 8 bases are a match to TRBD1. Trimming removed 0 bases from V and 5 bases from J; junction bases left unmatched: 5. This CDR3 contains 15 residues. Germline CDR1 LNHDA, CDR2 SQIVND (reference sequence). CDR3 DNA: TGTGCCAGTAGTATAGATCGGACAGGGCGGTATGGCTACACCTTC. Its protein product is CASSIDRTGRYGYTF.

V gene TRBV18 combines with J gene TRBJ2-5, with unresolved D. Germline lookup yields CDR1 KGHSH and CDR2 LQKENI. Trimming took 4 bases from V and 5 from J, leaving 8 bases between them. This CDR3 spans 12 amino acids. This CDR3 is CASSQSTETQYF. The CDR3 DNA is TGTGCCAGCTCACAGTCTACCGAGACCCAGTACTTC.

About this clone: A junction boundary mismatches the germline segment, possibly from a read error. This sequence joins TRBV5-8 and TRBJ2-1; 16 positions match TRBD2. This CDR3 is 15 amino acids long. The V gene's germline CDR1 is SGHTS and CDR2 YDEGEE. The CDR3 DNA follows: TGTGCCAGCAGCTGGTTTCCGGGACTAGCGGGGGGGCCCCTCTTC. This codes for CASSWFPGLAGGPLF. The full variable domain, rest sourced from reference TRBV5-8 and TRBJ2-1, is EAGVTQSPTHLIKTRGQQATLRCSPISGHTSVYWYQQALGLGLQFLLWYDEGEERNRGNFPPRFSGRQFPNYSSELNVNALELEDSALYLCASSWFPGLAGGPLFGPGTRLTVL.

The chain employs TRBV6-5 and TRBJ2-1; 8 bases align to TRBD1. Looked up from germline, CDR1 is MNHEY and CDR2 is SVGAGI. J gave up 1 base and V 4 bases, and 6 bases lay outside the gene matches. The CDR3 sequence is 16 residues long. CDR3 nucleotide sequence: TGTGCCAGCAGTTCGACAGGGGTGGGGTCCTACAATGAGCAGTTCTTC. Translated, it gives CASSSTGVGSYNEQFF.

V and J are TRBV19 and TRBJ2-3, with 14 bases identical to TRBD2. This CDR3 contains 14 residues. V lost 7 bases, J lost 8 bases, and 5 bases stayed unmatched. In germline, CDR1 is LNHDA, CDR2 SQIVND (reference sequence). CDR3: CASMTSGGAPTQYF. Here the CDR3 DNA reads TGTGCCAGTATGACTAGCGGGGGGGCCCCTACGCAGTATTTT. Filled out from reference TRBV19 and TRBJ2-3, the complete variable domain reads DGGITQSPKYLFRKEGQNVTLSCEQNLNHDAMYWYRQDPGQGLRLIYYSQIVNDFQKGDIAEGYSVSREKKESFPLTVTSAQKNPTAFYLCASMTSGGAPTQYFGPGTRLTVL.

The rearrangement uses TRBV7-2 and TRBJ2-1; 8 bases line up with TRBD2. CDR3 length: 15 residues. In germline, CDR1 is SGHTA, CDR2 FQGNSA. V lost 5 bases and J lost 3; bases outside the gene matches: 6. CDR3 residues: CASSVSGVVYNEQFF. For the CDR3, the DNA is TGTGCCAGCAGCGTTAGCGGGGTAGTCTACAATGAGCAGTTCTTC.

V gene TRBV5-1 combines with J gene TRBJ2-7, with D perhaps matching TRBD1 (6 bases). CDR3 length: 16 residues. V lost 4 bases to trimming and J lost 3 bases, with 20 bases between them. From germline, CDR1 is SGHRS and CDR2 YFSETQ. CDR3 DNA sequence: TGCGCCAGCAGCCGGAGCACTAGGACAGATATCTACGAGCAGTACTTC. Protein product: CASSRSTRTDIYEQYF.

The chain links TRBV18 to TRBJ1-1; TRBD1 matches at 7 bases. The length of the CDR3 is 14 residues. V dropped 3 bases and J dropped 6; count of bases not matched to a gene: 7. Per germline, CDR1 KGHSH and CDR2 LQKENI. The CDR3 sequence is CASSPQTGQAEAFF. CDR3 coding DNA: TGTGCCAGCTCACCTCAGACAGGGCAGGCTGAAGCTTTCTTT.